The 3 T cell receptor beta chains below were found in one sample sequenced in a study of blood T cells in healthy people across ages. Using a J-beta primer mix together with a sample-barcoded 5' primer, a second PCR was run for about 6 to 12 cycles. Using its own MiXCR run on the 5' RACE reads, TCRdb lists one record per CDR3 protein. The data show fewer than 750,000 distinct CDR3 sequences, 40% to 55% seen once. The sequenced sample consisted of blood. The origin of the receptors is an older man in good health.

This sequence joins TRBV6-2 or TRBV6-3 and TRBJ2-7, with D tentatively TRBD2 (6 bases). CDR3 length: 16 residues. Germline V gives CDR1 MNHEY, CDR2 SVGEGT. Trimming pared 4 bases from V and 0 bases from J, leaving 16 bases between. CDR3 nucleotides: TGTGCCAGCAGTTCCCCGGGAAGCGGGTCCTCCTACGAGCAGTACTTC. Its translation is CASSSPGSGSSYEQYF.

This chain uses TRBV3-1 with TRBJ2-7; TRBD2 is a possible D gene (5 bases). There are 14 residues in the CDR3. The germline V gene has CDR1 LGHDT and CDR2 YNNKEL (reference sequence). Trimming shortened V by 5 bases and J by 2 bases, and 13 bases separated the two germline ends. The CDR3 DNA is TGTGCCAGCAGCGCGCAACTAGGAACCTACGAGCAGTACTTC. This translates into CASSAQLGTYEQYF.

The gene calls are TRBV7-8 and TRBJ2-1; TRBD2 matches 13 bases. The V segment lost 5 bases and the J segment 9 bases; nucleotides outside the gene matches: 10. The CDR3 sequence is 16 residues long. Germline loops: CDR1 SGHVS, CDR2 FQNEAQ. CDR3 in amino acids: CASSPRTSGSAGEQFF. The CDR3 bases are TGTGCCAGCAGCCCCCGGACTAGCGGGAGTGCAGGTGAGCAGTTCTTC.